Each of the 26 T cell receptor beta chains below was sequenced from the same sample in a study of OX40 agonist ivuxolimab in advanced cancers. Assay: immunoSEQ multiplex PCR; the TCRdb copy retains only in-frame clones and omits some. The top ten clones hold about 3.2% of a sample with about 58,000 clones, roughly four fifths of them seen once. Sample: CD4+ or CD8+ T cells sorted from blood, taken in a trial of the OX40 agonist ivuxolimab. The receptors derive from an adult with an advanced solid tumor such as melanoma, head and neck, liver or kidney cancer.

The chain carries TRBV6-1 and TRBJ1-6, with D perhaps matching TRBD1 (5 bases). In germline, CDR1 is MNHNS, CDR2 SASEGT. Trimming took off 7 bases at V and 10 bases at J, with 14 bases between the two ends. The CDR3 is 13 residues long. CDR3 nucleotide sequence: TGTGCCAGCAAGTTAGCGGGGCGATCACCCCTCCACTTT. It yields the protein CASKLAGRSPLHF.

The J gene is TRBJ1-2, the V gene TRBV6-5; D gene ambiguous. Trimming took 5 bases from V and 8 from J, leaving 15 bases between them. The germline V gene has CDR1 MNHEY and CDR2 SVGAGI. CDR3 length: 13 amino acids. CDR3 residues: CASSPRTYGGYTF. CDR3 coding DNA: TGTGCCAGCAGTCCGCGGACTTATGGGGGCTACACCTTC.

V usage is TRBV5-1 and J usage is TRBJ1-2; tentative D call: TRBD1 (5 bases). The CDR3 runs to 15 residues. The ends were cut back, 4 bases at V and 0 bases at J, with 13 bases in the middle. Germline CDR1 reads SGHRS; CDR2 reads YFSETQ. The CDR3 sequence is CASSAQANPNYGYTF. CDR3 bases: TGCGCCAGCAGCGCACAGGCGAATCCTAACTATGGCTACACCTTC.

The genes are TRBV28 and TRBJ1-3; the D gene is possibly TRBD1 (5 bases). CDR1 is MDHEN and CDR2 is SYDVKM in the germline V gene. Trimming shortened V by 5 bases and J by 5 bases, and 10 bases separated the two germline ends. The CDR3 is 13 residues long. The CDR3 DNA sequence: TGTGCCAGCAGTCTGCAGGGCAGAAACACCATATATTTT. Protein product: CASSLQGRNTIYF.

The chain is built from TRBV11-3 and TRBJ2-1, with 10 bases identical to TRBD1. The CDR3 runs 15 residues. V dropped 0 bases and J dropped 8; count of bases not matched to a gene: 4. Germline values: CDR1 SGHNT, CDR2 YENEEA. CDR3 sequence reads: CASSLDLDRGDEQFF. CDR3 DNA sequence: TGTGCCAGCAGCTTAGATTTGGACAGGGGGGATGAGCAGTTCTTC.

The chain joins TRBV7-9 to TRBJ2-6; 11 nucleotides line up with TRBD2. Trimming took 6 bases from V and 0 from J; bases not matched to a gene: 4. Germline assignment: CDR1 SEHNR and CDR2 FQNEAQ (reference sequence). The CDR3 consists of 17 residues. The CDR3 loop is CASRSLAGDSGANVLTF. The CDR3 DNA is TGTGCCAGCAGATCACTAGCGGGAGACTCTGGGGCCAACGTCCTGACTTTC.

This chain links TRBV28 with TRBJ1-1; no definite D call. This CDR3 has 13 residues. Trimming took 6 bases from V and 6 from J, leaving 14 bases between them. From germline, CDR1 is MDHEN and CDR2 SYDVKM. This chain's CDR3 is CASSQPPGAEAFF. Here the CDR3 DNA reads TGTGCCAGCAGCCAGCCCCCCGGCGCTGAAGCTTTCTTT.

Note on this clone: This same CDR3 is encoded by further DNA sequences in the sample. This chain uses TRBV6-1 with TRBJ1-4; no clear D gene. The germline CDR1 and CDR2 sequences are MNHNS and SASEGT. CDR3 length: 12 amino acids. The V and J ends lost 8 bases and 5 bases respectively, with 9 bases between them. The CDR3 spells CASRGPNEKLFF. The CDR3 DNA is TGTGCCAGCCGGGGTCCCAATGAAAAACTGTTTTTT.

This chain links TRBV10-3 with TRBJ1-1; D is uncertain. The CDR3 covers 11 residues. The V and J ends lost 10 bases and 1 base respectively, with 7 bases between them. The germline V gene encodes CDR1 ENHRY and CDR2 SYGVKD. The CDR3 nucleotides read TGTGCCACGGAGGGGAACACTGAAGCTTTCTTT. It encodes CATEGNTEAFF.

The chain has TRBV5-6 and TRBJ2-5; D unresolved. This CDR3 has 14 amino acids. The germline CDR1 and CDR2 sequences are SGHDT and YYEEEE. Trimming cost V 4 bases and J 3 bases, with 13 bases left between them. DNA for the CDR3: TGTGCCAGCAGCCCTGTATACTCAAAAGAGACCCAGTACTTC. Its translation is CASSPVYSKETQYF.

The V call is TRBV4-3, the J call TRBJ1-2, with D uncertain. There are 15 residues in the CDR3. With 0 bases removed from V and 4 bases from J, the gap between germline ends came to 12 bases. The germline CDR1 and CDR2 sequences are LGHNA and YSLEER. CDR3 nucleotides: TGCGCCAGCAGCCAAGAACACGGAGTGGGCTATGGCTACACCTTC. Translated, it gives CASSQEHGVGYGYTF.

This sequence joins TRBV19 and TRBJ1-2; TRBD1 aligns across 11 bases. CDR3 length equals 15 residues. Germline CDR1 reads LNHDA; CDR2 reads SQIVND (reference sequence). The V segment lost 1 base and the J segment 4 bases; nucleotides outside the gene matches: 2. CDR3 in amino acids: CASSIGTGGSYGYTF. The CDR3 DNA sequence: TGTGCCAGTAGTATAGGGACAGGGGGCAGCTATGGCTACACCTTC.

The sample holds one count of this clone. This chain uses TRBV18 with TRBJ1-2; 8 bases map to TRBD1. V shed 3 bases and J 8 bases; nucleotides not matched to a gene: 14. This CDR3 spans 16 amino acids. The V gene's germline CDR1 is KGHSH and CDR2 LQKENI. CDR3 DNA: TGTGCCAGCTCACCGGCTATGACAGGGGCCCTCGGAGGCTACACCTTC. Protein: CASSPAMTGALGGYTF.

The chain is built from TRBV7-3 and TRBJ2-2; D tentatively reads TRBD1 or TRBD2 (6 bases each). Trimming removed 2 bases from V and 3 bases from J, with 10 bases in between. The length of the CDR3 is 15 residues. Germline lookup yields CDR1 SGHTA and CDR2 FQGTGA. CDR3 sequence (DNA): TGTGCCAGCAGCTTACGGGGGCAGGACACCGGGGAGCTGTTTTTT. Protein: CASSLRGQDTGELFF.

This clone came up once. The V gene is TRBV19, the J gene TRBJ2-1, with 9 positions matching TRBD2. Germline V gene data show CDR1 as LNHDA and CDR2 as SQIVND (reference sequence). The CDR3 loop spans 15 amino acids. The trim removed 7 bases at V and 3 bases at J, leaving 7 bases unmatched. Here the CDR3 reads CASTIAGDFYNEQFF. CDR3 sequence (DNA): TGTGCCAGTACGATAGCGGGGGACTTCTACAATGAGCAGTTCTTC.

This clone occurred once. The V and J genes are TRBV5-8 and TRBJ2-2; D assignment may be TRBD1 or TRBD2 (5 bases each). Germline assignment: CDR1 SGHTS and CDR2 YDEGEE. The CDR3 is 16 amino acids. V shed 3 bases and J shed 3 bases, with 15 bases lying between them. As DNA, the CDR3 is TGTGCCAGCAGCTCCCTGTCAGGGACGTACACCGGGGAGCTGTTTTTT. Protein sequence: CASSSLSGTYTGELFF. Using reference TRBV5-8 and TRBJ2-2 for the parts outside the CDR3, the full variable domain is EAGVTQSPTHLIKTRGQQATLRCSPISGHTSVYWYQQALGLGLQFLLWYDEGEERNRGNFPPRFSGRQFPNYSSELNVNALELEDSALYLCASSSLSGTYTGELFFGEGSRLTVL.

The CDR3 sequence is CASSLFRDNTQYF. DNA for the CDR3: TGCGCCAGCAGCTTGTTCAGGGATAATACGCAGTATTTT. This chain joins TRBV5-1 and TRBJ2-3, with D possibly TRBD1 on 5 matching bases. Germline CDR1 SGHRS, CDR2 YFSETQ. The germline V and J ends were trimmed by 1 base and 7 bases, with 10 bases remaining between them. This CDR3 has 13 residues. Drawing the rest from reference TRBV5-1 and TRBJ2-3, the complete variable domain is KAGVTQTPRYLIKTRGQQVTLSCSPISGHRSVSWYQQTPGQGLQFLFEYFSETQRNKGNFPGRFSGRQFSNSRSEMNVSTLELGDSALYLCASSLFRDNTQYFGPGTRLTVL.

The genes are TRBV7-8 and TRBJ1-2; D call uncertain. Germline V lookup: CDR1 SGHVS, CDR2 FQNEAQ. The CDR3 runs to 13 residues. V shed 5 bases and J shed 10 bases, with 17 bases lying between them. Written as DNA, the CDR3 is TGTGCCAGCAGCGTGACTAAACGAGGAGACTACACCTTC. The encoded protein is CASSVTKRGDYTF.

The chain links TRBV19 to TRBJ2-1; 8 bases fit TRBD1. The CDR3 runs 15 residues. Per the germline V gene, CDR1 is LNHDA and CDR2 is SQIVND (reference sequence). Trimming at V came to 6 bases and at J to 2 bases, leaving 6 bases not matched to a gene. The CDR3 nucleotides are TGTGCCAGTAGGCAGGGGGCGGAGACCTACAATGAGCAGTTCTTC. Residues: CASRQGAETYNEQFF. The whole variable domain, remainder taken from reference TRBV19 and TRBJ2-1, is DGGITQSPKYLFRKEGQNVTLSCEQNLNHDAMYWYRQDPGQGLRLIYYSQIVNDFQKGDIAEGYSVSREKKESFPLTVTSAQKNPTAFYLCASRQGAETYNEQFFGPGTRLTVL.

The genes are TRBV5-1 and TRBJ1-2; D gene unclear. The germline V and J ends were trimmed by 3 bases and 7 bases, with 10 bases remaining between them. The CDR3 length is 12 residues. Germline CDR1 is SGHRS and CDR2 is YFSETQ. Here the CDR3 reads CASSSGNGGYTF. The CDR3 DNA sequence: TGCGCCAGCAGCTCGGGTAATGGTGGCTACACCTTC.

The chain recombines TRBV30 with TRBJ2-3; no clear D gene. The CDR3 is made up of 11 amino acids. Trimming stripped 6 bases from V and 5 bases from J, with 9 bases between. Germline CDR1 reads GTSNPN; CDR2 reads SVGIG (reference sequence). The CDR3 here is CACIGRDTQYF. CDR3 bases: TGTGCCTGTATAGGACGAGATACGCAGTATTTT.

The V and J genes are TRBV30 and TRBJ1-1; the D is unclear. The CDR3 totals 14 residues. Trimming stripped 4 bases from V and 2 bases from J, with 14 bases between. The V gene's germline CDR1 is GTSNPN and CDR2 SVGIG (reference sequence). CDR3 protein: CAWTLTDPNTEAFF. In DNA, the CDR3 is TGTGCCTGGACCCTAACCGACCCAAACACTGAAGCTTTCTTT.

This clone was seen just once. The chain recombines TRBV2 with TRBJ1-5, with D perhaps matching TRBD1 (6 bases). This CDR3 has 14 amino acids. Trimming stripped 5 bases from V and 3 bases from J, with 11 bases between. Germline-derived CDR1 and CDR2 are SNHLY and FYNNEI. The CDR3 region is CASSRTGSNQPQHF. Written as DNA, the CDR3 is TGTGCCAGCAGTCGTACAGGGTCCAATCAGCCCCAGCATTTT.

J is TRBJ2-1 and V is TRBV7-2, with unresolved D. The ends were cut back, 1 base at V and 8 bases at J, with 9 bases in the middle. Germline CDR1 SGHTA, CDR2 FQGNSA. The CDR3 is 13 amino acids. The CDR3 reads CASSLVGSDEQFF. The DNA for the CDR3 is TGTGCCAGCAGCTTAGTTGGGTCGGATGAGCAGTTCTTC.

The chain links TRBV11-3 to TRBJ2-1; possibly TRBD1 for D (5 bases). Trimming removed 0 bases from V and 15 bases from J, with 15 bases in between. The V gene's germline CDR1 is SGHNT and CDR2 YENEEA. CDR3 length: 13 amino acids. The CDR3 nucleotides read TGTGCCAGCAGCTTAGAGAACCGTATAGGGGCGTTCTTC. Translating gives CASSLENRIGAFF.

The CDR3: CASSPDVGSTDTQYF. Here the CDR3 DNA reads TGCGCCAGCAGCCCCGATGTGGGAAGCACAGATACGCAGTATTTT. The genes are TRBV5-1 and TRBJ2-3; D is ambiguous. In germline, CDR1 is SGHRS, CDR2 YFSETQ. The CDR3 extends over 15 amino acids. The V end lost 4 bases, the J end lost 0 bases, and 12 bases lay between the germline ends.